These T cell receptor beta chains were read from a single sample in a study of identifying expanded T cells in peripheral blood. Measured with immunoSEQ multiplex PCR; TCRdb has only the in-frame clones, and not every one. The profile shows some 90,000 clones, around 88% of them singletons. The material sequenced was blood. The receptor set was obtained from a person between 18 and 75 years old in good health. CDR3s include the opening cysteine and the closing phenylalanine or tryptophan. The D gene is left open where the match is weak. Clone size appears in some rows only: once, few, many, or a class for an expanded clone.

CDR3 DNA: TGTGCCAGCAGCTGGACAGGGCAAATTGGGGAGCTGTTTTTT
CDR3 protein: CASSWTGQIGELFF
clone size: NA
J gene: TRBJ2-2
V gene: TRBV9
D gene: TRBD1

CDR3 DNA: TGTGCCAGCACTCTAGGGGGGGGAGTAGGCACTGAAGCTTTCTTT
CDR3 protein: CASTLGGGVGTEAFF
clone size: NA
J gene: TRBJ1-1
V gene: TRBV25-1
D gene: NA

CDR3 DNA: TGTGCCAGCAGGAGGCCGGGGGCGATAAACACTGAAGCTTTCTTT
CDR3 protein: CASRRPGAINTEAFF
clone size: NA
J gene: TRBJ1-1
V gene: TRBV6-5
D gene: NA

CDR3 DNA: TGTGCCAGCAGTGAAGGCTACTTTAATTCACCCCTCCACTTT
CDR3 protein: CASSEGYFNSPLHF
clone size: NA
J gene: TRBJ1-6
V gene: TRBV6-1
D gene: NA

CDR3 DNA: TGTGCCAGCTCACCTCACTCCTACGAGCAGTACTTC
CDR3 protein: CASSPHSYEQYF
clone size: once
J gene: TRBJ2-7
V gene: TRBV18
D gene: NA

CDR3 DNA: TGTGCCAGCGCAGGGACGGGGGGTAACTATGGCTACACCTTC
CDR3 protein: CASAGTGGNYGYTF
clone size: NA
J gene: TRBJ1-2
V gene: TRBV7-2
D gene: NA

CDR3 DNA: TGTGCCAGCTCACGCGCGGGACAGGGGTTGGCTGAAGCTTTCTTT
CDR3 protein: CASSRAGQGLAEAFF
clone size: many
J gene: TRBJ1-1
V gene: TRBV18
D gene: TRBD1

CDR3 DNA: TGCAGCGTTGAAAAGGAGGGGGGTGGGACTGAAGCTTTCTTT
CDR3 protein: CSVEKEGGGTEAFF
clone size: NA
J gene: TRBJ1-1
V gene: TRBV29-1
D gene: NA

CDR3 DNA: TGTGCCAGTAGTTTCGGTACTGAAGCTTTCTTT
CDR3 protein: CASSFGTEAFF
clone size: NA
J gene: TRBJ1-1
V gene: TRBV19
D gene: NA

CDR3 DNA: TGTGCCAGCAGCTCATTCAGGGTAGGGTCGAACATTCAGTACTTC
CDR3 protein: CASSSFRVGSNIQYF
clone size: NA
J gene: TRBJ2-4
V gene: TRBV11-2
D gene: NA

CDR3 DNA: TGTGCCAGTAGTGCCTACCACAGGGGGCTGAAAGAGACCCAGTACTTC
CDR3 protein: CASSAYHRGLKETQYF
clone size: NA
J gene: TRBJ2-5
V gene: TRBV19
D gene: TRBD1

CDR3 DNA: TGTGCCAGCAGCTTAGGCGGGGCAGGGGAGACCCAGTACTTC
CDR3 protein: CASSLGGAGETQYF
clone size: NA
J gene: TRBJ2-5
V gene: TRBV7-2
D gene: NA

CDR3 DNA: TGTGCCAGCAGCGTAACAGGACAGGGGGCTTACGGAAACACCATATATTTT
CDR3 protein: CASSVTGQGAYGNTIYF
clone size: NA
J gene: TRBJ1-3
V gene: TRBV9
D gene: TRBD1

CDR3 DNA: TGCGCCAGCAGCTTAGCAGATTCAGGCGGTGAGCAGTTCTTC
CDR3 protein: CASSLADSGGEQFF
clone size: NA
J gene: TRBJ2-1
V gene: TRBV5-1
D gene: NA

CDR3 DNA: TGTGCCAGCAGTGTAGCGGGACAGCATCATCAGCCCCAGCATTTT
CDR3 protein: CASSVAGQHHQPQHF
clone size: NA
J gene: TRBJ1-5
V gene: TRBV27
D gene: TRBD1

CDR3 DNA: TGTGCCAGCAGTTCGAGTAGCGTCAGCTCCCGAGAGCAGTACTTC
CDR3 protein: CASSSSSVSSREQYF
clone size: NA
J gene: TRBJ2-7
V gene: TRBV27
D gene: NA

CDR3 DNA: TGTGCCAGCAGTGTTTCGGGAAACCAGCCCCAGCATTTT
CDR3 protein: CASSVSGNQPQHF
clone size: once
J gene: TRBJ1-5
V gene: TRBV2
D gene: NA

CDR3 DNA: TGTGCCATCAGTGAAGTAGGGACAGGGGAGACTGAAGCTTTCTTT
CDR3 protein: CAISEVGTGETEAFF
clone size: NA
J gene: TRBJ1-1
V gene: TRBV10-3
D gene: TRBD1

CDR3 DNA: TGCGCCAGCAGCCCCATGGCAGGGGCTGCCGACTACAATGAGCAGTTCTTC
CDR3 protein: CASSPMAGAADYNEQFF
clone size: NA
J gene: TRBJ2-1
V gene: TRBV4-3
D gene: NA

CDR3 DNA: TGTGCCAGCGTTATTACAGGGACCTACGAGCAGTACTTC
CDR3 protein: CASVITGTYEQYF
clone size: once
J gene: TRBJ2-7
V gene: TRBV2
D gene: NA

CDR3 DNA: TGTGCCAGCAGCCAAGAGGCGACTAGCGGGGGGGCGGTGGATACGCAGTATTTT
CDR3 protein: CASSQEATSGGAVDTQYF
clone size: NA
J gene: TRBJ2-3
V gene: TRBV11-2
D gene: TRBD2

CDR3 DNA: TGCGCCAGCAGCCAAGAACGAACGGGAATGTGGTATGGCTACACCTTC
CDR3 protein: CASSQERTGMWYGYTF
clone size: NA
J gene: TRBJ1-2
V gene: TRBV4-3
D gene: NA

CDR3 DNA: TGTGCCAGCTCCCCGCGAGCACCGGGACAGGGTTCCTACAATGAGCAGTTCTTC
CDR3 protein: CASSPRAPGQGSYNEQFF
clone size: NA
J gene: TRBJ2-1
V gene: TRBV18
D gene: TRBD1

CDR3 DNA: TGTGCCAGCAGCGGGGGGGTCTACAATGAGCAGTTCTTC
CDR3 protein: CASSGGVYNEQFF
clone size: NA
J gene: TRBJ2-1
V gene: TRBV9
D gene: NA

CDR3 DNA: TGTGCCAGCAGCTTGGGACTTTTGAACACCGGGGAGCTGTTTTTT
CDR3 protein: CASSLGLLNTGELFF
clone size: NA
J gene: TRBJ2-2
V gene: TRBV7-9
D gene: NA

CDR3 DNA: TGTGCCAGTACCGATGGAGGTAGGAGCAATCAGCCCCAGCATTTT
CDR3 protein: CASTDGGRSNQPQHF
clone size: once
J gene: TRBJ1-5
V gene: TRBV19
D gene: NA

CDR3 DNA: TGTGCCTGGAGTCCAGCAGGGGGGAGAATCGGGGAGCTGTTTTTT
CDR3 protein: CAWSPAGGRIGELFF
clone size: NA
J gene: TRBJ2-2
V gene: TRBV30
D gene: NA

CDR3 DNA: TGTGCCAGCAGCCCTACTACAGGGTTGGGCACTGAAGCTTTCTTT
CDR3 protein: CASSPTTGLGTEAFF
clone size: once
J gene: TRBJ1-1
V gene: TRBV7-3
D gene: NA

CDR3 DNA: TGTGCCAGCAGCTATCAAGAGACCCAGTACTTC
CDR3 protein: CASSYQETQYF
clone size: NA
J gene: TRBJ2-5
V gene: TRBV13
D gene: NA

CDR3 DNA: TGCGCCAGCAGCCAAGAACAAGGGGGTGAGGCGACTAATGAAAAACTGTTTTTT
CDR3 protein: CASSQEQGGEATNEKLFF
clone size: NA
J gene: TRBJ1-4
V gene: TRBV4-1
D gene: NA

CDR3 DNA: TGTGCCAGCAGTTCGCTTTTCGGGGACGAGCAGTACTTC
CDR3 protein: CASSSLFGDEQYF
clone size: once
J gene: TRBJ2-7
V gene: TRBV27
D gene: NA

CDR3 DNA: TGTGCCAGTAAAATTGGAGACCGGTCCGGAGGAAACACCATATATTTT
CDR3 protein: CASKIGDRSGGNTIYF
clone size: NA
J gene: TRBJ1-3
V gene: TRBV19
D gene: NA

CDR3 DNA: TGTGCCAGTAATAGGCAGGAAGGTTCACCCCTCCACTTT
CDR3 protein: CASNRQEGSPLHF
clone size: NA
J gene: TRBJ1-6
V gene: TRBV19
D gene: NA

CDR3 DNA: TGTGCCAGCAGCTCTCCCGCAGGGGGCTTTGGCAATGAGCAGTTCTTC
CDR3 protein: CASSSPAGGFGNEQFF
clone size: NA
J gene: TRBJ2-1
V gene: TRBV7-2
D gene: TRBD1

CDR3 DNA: TGTGCCAGCAGCTTCCGACATAGCGGGGGGGCTCCTCGAGAGACCCAGTACTTC
CDR3 protein: CASSFRHSGGAPRETQYF
clone size: NA
J gene: TRBJ2-5
V gene: TRBV7-7
D gene: TRBD2

CDR3 DNA: TGTGCCAGCAGCTCCTACTCAGGGTTTAATGAAAAACTGTTTTTT
CDR3 protein: CASSSYSGFNEKLFF
clone size: NA
J gene: TRBJ1-4
V gene: TRBV7-9
D gene: NA

CDR3 DNA: TGCGCCAGCAGCCAAGTTTCGGGGAATGGTGCGTACTATGGCTACACCTTC
CDR3 protein: CASSQVSGNGAYYGYTF
clone size: NA
J gene: TRBJ1-2
V gene: TRBV4-1
D gene: NA

CDR3 DNA: TGTGCCTGGAGCCCACTCCCGGGACAGCGGTTCTTC
CDR3 protein: CAWSPLPGQRFF
clone size: few
J gene: TRBJ2-7
V gene: TRBV30
D gene: TRBD1

CDR3 DNA: TGTGCCAGCAGCTTGGGGTCTGGCTACACCTTC
CDR3 protein: CASSLGSGYTF
clone size: NA
J gene: TRBJ1-2
V gene: TRBV7-9
D gene: NA

CDR3 DNA: TGTGCCAGCAGCCCTAGGGCCAGCTCCGGAAACACCATATATTTT
CDR3 protein: CASSPRASSGNTIYF
clone size: NA
J gene: TRBJ1-3
V gene: TRBV7-8
D gene: NA

CDR3 DNA: TGTGCCAGCAGTGGAGACAGGAACTATGGCTACACCTTC
CDR3 protein: CASSGDRNYGYTF
clone size: NA
J gene: TRBJ1-2
V gene: TRBV6-4
D gene: NA

CDR3 DNA: TGCGCCAGCAGACACACCGACTACAATGAGCAGTTCTTC
CDR3 protein: CASRHTDYNEQFF
clone size: NA
J gene: TRBJ2-1
V gene: TRBV4-1
D gene: NA

CDR3 DNA: TGTGCCAGTAGTACCCACAGGGGTCAGCCCCAGCATTTT
CDR3 protein: CASSTHRGQPQHF
clone size: NA
J gene: TRBJ1-5
V gene: TRBV19
D gene: TRBD1

CDR3 DNA: TGTGCCAGCATCACCGTTCGTTCGCGCACTGAAGCTTTCTTT
CDR3 protein: CASITVRSRTEAFF
clone size: NA
J gene: TRBJ1-1
V gene: TRBV6-5
D gene: NA

CDR3 DNA: TGTGCCAGCAGCTTAGGACGGTGGGACAATTCACCCCTCCACTTT
CDR3 protein: CASSLGRWDNSPLHF
clone size: NA
J gene: TRBJ1-6
V gene: TRBV7-2
D gene: NA

CDR3 DNA: TGTGCCAGCAGCTTTCAGGGACAGGGCTACGAGCAGTACTTC
CDR3 protein: CASSFQGQGYEQYF
clone size: NA
J gene: TRBJ2-7
V gene: TRBV11-3
D gene: TRBD1

CDR3 DNA: TGTGCCAGCAGCTATGGGGACAGTGAAGCTTTCTTT
CDR3 protein: CASSYGDSEAFF
clone size: NA
J gene: TRBJ1-1
V gene: TRBV5-4
D gene: TRBD1

CDR3 DNA: TGTGCCAGCAGTGAATGGGGACACTACTCTGGGGCCAACGTCCTGACTTTC
CDR3 protein: CASSEWGHYSGANVLTF
clone size: NA
J gene: TRBJ2-6
V gene: TRBV6-1
D gene: NA

CDR3 DNA: TGTGCCAGCAGCTTAGGTTACGGGAATAGCAATCAGCCCCAGCATTTT
CDR3 protein: CASSLGYGNSNQPQHF
clone size: NA
J gene: TRBJ1-5
V gene: TRBV7-8
D gene: NA

CDR3 DNA: TGTGCCAGCAGCTTAGCCGGGGGAGAGACCCAGTACTTC
CDR3 protein: CASSLAGGETQYF
clone size: NA
J gene: TRBJ2-5
V gene: TRBV7-2
D gene: NA

CDR3 DNA: TGTGCCAGTAAAGGGACAGGGGCGTACGAGCAGTACTTC
CDR3 protein: CASKGTGAYEQYF
clone size: few
J gene: TRBJ2-7
V gene: TRBV19
D gene: TRBD1

CDR3 DNA: TGCGCCAGCAGCTTGGACACAAAAGCTTTCTTT
CDR3 protein: CASSLDTKAFF
clone size: NA
J gene: TRBJ1-1
V gene: TRBV5-1
D gene: NA

CDR3 DNA: TGTGCCAGCAGCCCCGAGTATCCTTATGGCTACACCTTC
CDR3 protein: CASSPEYPYGYTF
clone size: NA
J gene: TRBJ1-2
V gene: TRBV9
D gene: NA

CDR3 DNA: TGTGCCAGCAGCTCCCAACCACAGCAAGAGACCCAGTACTTC
CDR3 protein: CASSSQPQQETQYF
clone size: NA
J gene: TRBJ2-5
V gene: TRBV7-7
D gene: NA